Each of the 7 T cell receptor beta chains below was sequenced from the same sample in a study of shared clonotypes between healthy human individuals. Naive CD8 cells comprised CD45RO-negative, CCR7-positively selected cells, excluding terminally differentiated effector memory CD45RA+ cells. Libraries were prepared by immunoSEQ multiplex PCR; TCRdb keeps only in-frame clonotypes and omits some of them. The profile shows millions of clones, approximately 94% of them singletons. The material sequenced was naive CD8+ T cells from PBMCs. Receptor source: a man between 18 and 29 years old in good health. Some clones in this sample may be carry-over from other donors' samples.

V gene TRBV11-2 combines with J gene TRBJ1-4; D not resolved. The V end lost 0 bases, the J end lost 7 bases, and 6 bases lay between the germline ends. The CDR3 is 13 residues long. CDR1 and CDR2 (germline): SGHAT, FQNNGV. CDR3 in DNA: TGTGCCAGCAGCTTAGAATTCTCTGAAAAACTGTTTTTT. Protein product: CASSLEFSEKLFF. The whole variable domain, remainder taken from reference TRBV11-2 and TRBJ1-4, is EAGVAQSPRYKIIEKRQSVAFWCNPISGHATLYWYQQILGQGPKLLIQFQNNGVVDDSQLPKDRFSAERLKGVDSTLKIQPAKLEDSAVYLCASSLEFSEKLFFGSGTQLSVL.

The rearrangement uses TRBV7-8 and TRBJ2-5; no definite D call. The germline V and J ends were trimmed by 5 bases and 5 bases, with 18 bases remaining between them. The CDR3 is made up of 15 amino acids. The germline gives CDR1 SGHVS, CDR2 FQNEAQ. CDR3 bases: TGTGCCAGCAGCCCCCCCCGGTTAGAGTGGGAGACCCAGTACTTC. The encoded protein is CASSPPRLEWETQYF.

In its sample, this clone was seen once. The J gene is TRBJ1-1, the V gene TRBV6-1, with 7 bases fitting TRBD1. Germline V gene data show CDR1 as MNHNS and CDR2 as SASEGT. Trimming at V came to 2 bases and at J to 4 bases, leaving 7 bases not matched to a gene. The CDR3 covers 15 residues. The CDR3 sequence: CASSEFRGQSTEAFF. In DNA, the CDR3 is TGTGCCAGCAGTGAATTCCGGGGACAGAGCACTGAAGCTTTCTTT.

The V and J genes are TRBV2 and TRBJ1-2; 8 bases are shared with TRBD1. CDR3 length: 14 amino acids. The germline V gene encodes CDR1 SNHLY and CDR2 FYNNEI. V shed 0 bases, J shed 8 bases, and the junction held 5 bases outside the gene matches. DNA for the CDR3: TGTGCCAGCAGTGAAGCTCAGGGGGCAGGCGGCTACACCTTC. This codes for CASSEAQGAGGYTF.

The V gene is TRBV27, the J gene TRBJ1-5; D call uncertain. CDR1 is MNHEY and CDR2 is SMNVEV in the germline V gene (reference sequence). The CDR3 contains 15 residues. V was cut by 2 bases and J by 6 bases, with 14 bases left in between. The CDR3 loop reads CASSLTVHPGQPQHF. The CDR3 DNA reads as TGTGCCAGCAGTTTAACAGTCCATCCGGGTCAGCCCCAGCATTTT.

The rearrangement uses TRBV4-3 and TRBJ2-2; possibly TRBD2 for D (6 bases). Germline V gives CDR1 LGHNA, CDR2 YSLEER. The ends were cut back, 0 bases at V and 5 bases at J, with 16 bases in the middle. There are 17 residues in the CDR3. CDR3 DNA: TGCGCCAGCAGCCAAGAACCTCCGGGCGCGGGGACCGGGGAGCTGTTTTTT. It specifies CASSQEPPGAGTGELFF.

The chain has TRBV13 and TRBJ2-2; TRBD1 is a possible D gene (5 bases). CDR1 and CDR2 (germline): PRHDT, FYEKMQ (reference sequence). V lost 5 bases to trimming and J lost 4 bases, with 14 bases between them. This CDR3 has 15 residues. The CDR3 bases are TGTGCCAGCAGCCCCGCGTTAAGGGGCACCGGGGAGCTGTTTTTT. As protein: CASSPALRGTGELFF.